These T cell receptor beta chains were read from a single sample in a study of post-analysis software for immune sequencing data. One entry per CDR3 protein results from TCRdb running MiXCR on the PCR reads. The sample contains 450,000 or so distinct CDR3 sequences, 45% of which appear only once. Input material: blood. The receptors derive from a girl aged 5 to 17 with multiple sclerosis. Each CDR3 is given with its conserved first and last residue. D genes are given only for firm matches. Size is stated for part of the rows, as once, few or many counts, or as a class when the clone is expanded.

clone size	V gene	D gene	J gene	CDR3 DNA	CDR3 protein
NA	TRBV13	NA	TRBJ2-6	TGTGCCAGCAGCGAGACGACAGGTGACTCTGGGGCCAACGTCCTGACTTTC	CASSETTGDSGANVLTF
NA	TRBV20-1	TRBD2	TRBJ2-1	TGCAGTGCTAGCGGGAGGGATCTTCATGAGCAGTTCTTC	CSASGRDLHEQFF
NA	TRBV28	NA	TRBJ2-5	TGTGCCAGCAGTTTCTTGGTCAGGGAACAGACCCAGTACTTC	CASSFLVREQTQYF
NA	TRBV5-1	TRBD2	TRBJ2-7	TGCGCCAGCAGCTTTTCTTCCGGGACTAGTAGGTCCTACGAGCAGTACTTC	CASSFSSGTSRSYEQYF
few	TRBV4-1	NA	TRBJ2-4	TGCGCCAGCAGCCAACGCATGGCAGTGGGGCAGAACATTCAGTACTTC	CASSQRMAVGQNIQYF
few	TRBV3-1	NA	TRBJ2-6	TGTGCCAGCAGCCCCCTGACAGGCACTGGGGCCAACGTCCTGACTTTC	CASSPLTGTGANVLTF
NA	TRBV7-9	TRBD2	TRBJ2-3	TGTGCCAGCCTCTCCCCGCTAGCGGGAGTGGGCGCAGATACGCAGTATTTT	CASLSPLAGVGADTQYF
NA	TRBV20-1	NA	TRBJ1-5	TGCAGTGCTAAAGTACGGGTAGGCCAGCCCCAGCATTTT	CSAKVRVGQPQHF
NA	TRBV7-2	TRBD1	TRBJ2-3	TGTGCCAGCAGCCCCAGGGGGCCTCTTAGCACAGATACGCAGTATTTT	CASSPRGPLSTDTQYF
NA	TRBV20-1	NA	TRBJ2-5	TGCAGTGCTGTTGACACGCCGAAACAGTACTTC	CSAVDTPKQYF
once	TRBV5-1	NA	TRBJ2-7	TGCGCCGGCAGTGCCCAAGGGGCCTACAATGAGCAGTACTTC	CAGSAQGAYNEQYF
NA	TRBV20-1	NA	TRBJ1-6	TGCAGTGCAAGAGCTCCACGGGGGCATAATTCACCCCTCCACTTT	CSARAPRGHNSPLHF
NA	TRBV7-2	TRBD2	TRBJ2-3	TGTGCCAGCAGCTTAGGGACTAGCGGTTATACGCAGTATTTT	CASSLGTSGYTQYF
NA	TRBV28	TRBD1	TRBJ2-1	TGTGCCAGCAGGGGTTACAGGGGCGCCCATGAGCAGTTCTTC	CASRGYRGAHEQFF
NA	TRBV6-5	NA	TRBJ2-3	TGTGCCAGCAGTCCCCGTAAACTCCGCACAGATACGCAGTATTTT	CASSPRKLRTDTQYF
once	TRBV3-1	NA	TRBJ2-5	TGTGCCAGCAGCCGAGAAGGTCCAGGGCAAGAGACCCAGTACTTC	CASSREGPGQETQYF
few	TRBV10-3	TRBD1	TRBJ2-7	TGTGCCATCAGTGAGGGGACAGGGGCGGATGAGCAGTACTTC	CAISEGTGADEQYF
few	TRBV29-1	NA	TRBJ2-5	TGCAGCGTGGTTGAGAGGAAGTACCAAGAGACCCAGTACTTC	CSVVERKYQETQYF
NA	TRBV10-3	TRBD1	TRBJ1-5	TGTGCCAGCACAGGGGAGGTCAATCAGCCCCAGCATTTT	CASTGEVNQPQHF
few	TRBV12-3/TRBV12-4	NA	TRBJ2-1	TGTGCCAGCAGTTCACAGGGGGGGGCCTACAATGAGCAGTTCTTC	CASSSQGGAYNEQFF
NA	TRBV5-4	TRBD1	TRBJ2-1	TGTGCCAGCAGCTTGTGGGGGGGACAGGGGGGGAATGAGCAGTTCTTC	CASSLWGGQGGNEQFF
NA	TRBV24-1	NA	TRBJ2-3	TGTGCCACCAGTGATTTGTCTCTACAGGGAGCTACGCAGTATTTT	CATSDLSLQGATQYF
NA	TRBV5-1	NA	TRBJ1-5	TGCGCCAGCAGCTTGAATGGGGGATTCGGACAGCCCCAGCATTTT	CASSLNGGFGQPQHF
few	TRBV2	NA	TRBJ1-1	TGTGCCAGCAGCCCAAGGAAGACTGAAGCTTTCTTT	CASSPRKTEAFF
NA	TRBV7-2	NA	TRBJ2-1	TGTGCCAGCAGCTTAGCTCGCCAGACCTCCTACAATGAGCAGTTCTTC	CASSLARQTSYNEQFF
few	TRBV7-9	TRBD1	TRBJ2-7	TGTGCCAGCAGCTCGGTGAACCAGGGGGCGCCCTACGAGCAGTACTTC	CASSSVNQGAPYEQYF
NA	TRBV20-1	NA	TRBJ2-6	TGCAGTGCCAGTTCTAGTGGGACCCCCTTCTCTGGGGCCAACGTCCTGACTTTC	CSASSSGTPFSGANVLTF
NA	TRBV4-1	TRBD1	TRBJ2-5	TGCGCCAGCAGCCAAGATCGGGCGGACAGGCTTCAAGAGACCCAGTACTTC	CASSQDRADRLQETQYF
NA	TRBV6-2/TRBV6-3	NA	TRBJ2-5	TGTGCCAGCAGTTACGTCCTCCGGGCCCAGTACTTC	CASSYVLRAQYF
few	TRBV4-3	NA	TRBJ2-7	TGCGCCAGCAGCCCTCTCGCTGGAAGTTCCCGGTCGGAGCAGTACTTC	CASSPLAGSSRSEQYF
NA	TRBV28	NA	TRBJ2-7	TGTGCCAGCATCGGTGCGGAAACTACGGAGTACTTC	CASIGAETTEYF
NA	TRBV7-3	NA	TRBJ2-1	TGTGCCAGCAGAAGGGGCGTCGCCCTTGGTAATGAGCAGTTCTTC	CASRRGVALGNEQFF
few	TRBV12-3/TRBV12-4	NA	TRBJ2-3	TGTGCCAGCAGTCCGAGACGCAATACGCAGTATTTT	CASSPRRNTQYF
NA	TRBV10-1	NA	TRBJ2-1	TGCGCCAGCAGTGAGTCTGGACAGTGGAATGAGCAGTTCTTC	CASSESGQWNEQFF
few	TRBV10-3	NA	TRBJ2-6	TGTGCCATCACTGCATCTGGGGCCAACGTCCTGACTTTC	CAITASGANVLTF
NA	TRBV25-1	NA	TRBJ1-6	TGTGCCAGCAGGGACAGTAGCTCCTATAATTCACCCCTCCACTTT	CASRDSSSYNSPLHF
few	TRBV5-1	TRBD1	TRBJ2-7	TGCGCCAGCAGCTTGGCCGTCAACAGGGGGCTCGAGCAGTACTTC	CASSLAVNRGLEQYF
NA	TRBV5-5	TRBD1	TRBJ1-1	TGTGCCAGCAGCCCGACGACAGGGGCTTACACTGAAGCTTTCTTT	CASSPTTGAYTEAFF
NA	TRBV2	NA	TRBJ2-7	TGTGCCAGCAGTGAAAGCAGTTTTACCTACGAGCAGTACTTC	CASSESSFTYEQYF
NA	TRBV20-1	NA	TRBJ1-5	TGCAGTGTACAGGGCCTTAGCAATCAGCCCCAGCATTTT	CSVQGLSNQPQHF
NA	TRBV27	TRBD1	TRBJ1-2	TGTGCCAGCAGTACGACAGGGGGCTATGGCTACACCTTC	CASSTTGGYGYTF
NA	TRBV5-1	TRBD1	TRBJ1-3	TGCGCCAGCAGCACCGACAGGGGGCGAAGAAACACCATATATTTT	CASSTDRGRRNTIYF
NA	TRBV5-6	NA	TRBJ2-5	TGTGCCAGCAGCCCAAAAAGGGCCTCCAGTTCCCAAGAGACCCAGTACTTC	CASSPKRASSSQETQYF
NA	TRBV12-3/TRBV12-4	NA	TRBJ2-1	TGTGCCAGCAGTTTAGCTGTTACTGGTGAGCAGTTCTTC	CASSLAVTGEQFF
few	TRBV6-2/TRBV6-3	TRBD2	TRBJ2-7	TGTGCCAGCAGTTGGGCGGGAGCGTCGGACGAGCAGTACTTC	CASSWAGASDEQYF
NA	TRBV15	NA	TRBJ2-3	TGTGCCACCAGCAGAGATTCCCCAGATACGCAGTATTTT	CATSRDSPDTQYF
NA	TRBV28	TRBD1	TRBJ1-2	TGTGCCAGCAGTATAGACGACAGGGAAGGATATGGCTACACCTTC	CASSIDDREGYGYTF
NA	TRBV28	NA	TRBJ1-2	TGTGCCAGCAGTTTATTTAAGTGGGGGATCTATGGCTACACCTTC	CASSLFKWGIYGYTF
once	TRBV10-3	TRBD1	TRBJ1-1	TGTGCCATCAGTGAGTCGACAGGGGCCGCTGAAGCTTTCTTT	CAISESTGAAEAFF
NA	TRBV7-9	NA	TRBJ2-4	TGTGCCAGCAGCTTAGCGGGAGTGAGCAAAAACATTCAGTACTTC	CASSLAGVSKNIQYF
NA	TRBV24-1	TRBD2	TRBJ2-3	TGTGCCACCAGTGATCCCTTAGCGGGAACTAGCGCAGATACGCAGTATTTT	CATSDPLAGTSADTQYF